This TCR beta chain was captured in a study of shared clonotypes between healthy human individuals. This clone was picked up one time. Other DNA sequences of this sample code for an identical CDR3. This CDR3 is built from 14 residues. Trimming took off 3 bases at V and 3 bases at J, with 12 bases between the two ends. Germline V CDR1 and CDR2: SGHAT, FQNNGV. The protocol was immunoSEQ multiplex PCR, while the TCRdb copy is restricted to in-frame clones and leaves out a portion. The sample has about 2 million clones, over 85% seen once. Positively selected for CCR7, the CD45RO-negative cells used as naive CD8 cells excluded terminally differentiated effector memory CD45RA+ cells.

This sequence originates from a man between 18 and 29 years old in good health. The gene calls are TRBV11-2 and TRBJ2-7, with D tentatively TRBD2 (6 bases). Source material: naive CD8+ T cells sorted from blood. CDR3 sequence: CASSFGGAGYEQYF. CDR3 DNA: TGTGCCAGCAGCTTCGGCGGGGCGGGCTACGAGCAGTACTTC.